The sequence of this T cell receptor (beta chain) was determined in a study of T cell repertoires in cytomegalovirus infection. This clonotype has a handful of counts. The antigen remains undetermined. CDR3 size: 14 residues. Germline V gene sequence: CDR1 GTSNPN, CDR2 SVGIG (reference sequence). Trimming removed 4 bases from V and 5 bases from J; junction bases left unmatched: 5. MiXCR was run by TCRdb on the reads, yielding one entry per CDR3 protein. The sample has about 570,000 distinct CDR3 sequences, 40% seen once; the top ten hold roughly 50%. The genes are TRBV30 and TRBJ2-2; 9 nucleotides agree with TRBD2. The sequencing here drew on cultured PBMCs, taken from culture after CMV antigen stimulation. The clonotype was recovered from a human donor in good health (CMV status not recorded). Some clones in this sample may be carry-over from other donors' samples. CDR3 DNA: TGTGCCTGGACATGGCTAGCGGGGACCGGGGAGCTGTTTTTT. Translation gives CAWTWLAGTGELFF.